The sample holds one count of the clone carrying this T cell receptor beta chain. These data belong to a study of blood T cells in healthy people across ages. A second PCR of about 6 to 11 cycles used a sample-barcoded 5' primer and a J-beta primer mix. TCRdb called the 5' RACE reads again in MiXCR, with one record for every CDR3 protein. This sample has hundreds of thousands of distinct CDR3 sequences, with about 46% found just once. Germline V CDR1 and CDR2: LGHNA, YSLEER. The CDR3 loop spans 15 amino acids. The V gene lost 1 base and the J gene lost 5 bases, with 11 bases spanning the gap. The chain is built from TRBV4-3 and TRBJ1-4; D is possibly TRBD1 (6 bases). The specimen sequenced was blood. The sequence was collected from a man older than 75 in good health. CDR3 in DNA: TGCGCCAGCAGCCAAGTCGGGGGCGGGAATGAAAAACTGTTTTTT. Protein product: CASSQVGGGNEKLFF.